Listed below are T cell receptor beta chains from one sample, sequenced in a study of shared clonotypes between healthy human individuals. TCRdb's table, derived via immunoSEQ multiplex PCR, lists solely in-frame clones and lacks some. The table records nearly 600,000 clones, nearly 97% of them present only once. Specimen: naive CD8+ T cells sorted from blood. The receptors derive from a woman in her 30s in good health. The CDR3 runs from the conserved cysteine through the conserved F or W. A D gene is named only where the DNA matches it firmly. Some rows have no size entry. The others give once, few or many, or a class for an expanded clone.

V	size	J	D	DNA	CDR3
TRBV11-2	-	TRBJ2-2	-	TGTGCCAGCAGCTTAGTTTTAGCGGCGAACACCGGGGAGCTGTTTTTT	CASSLVLAANTGELFF
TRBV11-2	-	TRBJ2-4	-	TGTGCCAGCAGCTTTTACCGGGGAATAGCCAAAAACATTCAGTACTTC	CASSFYRGIAKNIQYF
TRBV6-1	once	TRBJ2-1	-	TGTGCCAGCTGGGGAGGTCGGGTTTACAATGAGCAGTTCTTC	CASWGGRVYNEQFF
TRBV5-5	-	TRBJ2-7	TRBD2	TGTGCCAGCAGCTTGGGACTAGCGGTCTACGAGCAGTACTTC	CASSLGLAVYEQYF
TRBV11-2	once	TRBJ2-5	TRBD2	TGTGCCAGCAGCTATAGCGGGGAGACCCAGTACTTC	CASSYSGETQYF
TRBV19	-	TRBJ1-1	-	TGTGCCAGTAGTCCGGACAGTTACACTGAGGCTTTCTTT	CASSPDSYTEAFF
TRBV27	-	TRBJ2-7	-	TGTGCCAGCAGTTTACTTCCCTCCCTTTCCTACGAGCAGTACTTC	CASSLLPSLSYEQYF
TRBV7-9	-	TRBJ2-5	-	TGTGCCAGCAGTTTAGAGGCGAAGAGGCAAGAGACCCAGTACTTC	CASSLEAKRQETQYF
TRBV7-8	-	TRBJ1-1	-	TGTGCCAGCAGCCCCACCCTCGGTAGGCAGAACACTGAAGCTTTCTTT	CASSPTLGRQNTEAFF
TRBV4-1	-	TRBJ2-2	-	TGCGCCAGCAGCCAAGGGTTCCAAAATCCCCCATACACCGGGGAGCTGTTTTTT	CASSQGFQNPPYTGELFF
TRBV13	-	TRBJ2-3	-	TGTGCCAGCAGCTTAGGCCCCACGGGAGTGAGGACAGATACGCAGTATTTT	CASSLGPTGVRTDTQYF
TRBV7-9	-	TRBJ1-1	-	TGTGCCAGCAGCTTAACCTCACTCAACACTGAAGCTTTCTTT	CASSLTSLNTEAFF
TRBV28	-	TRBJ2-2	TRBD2	TGTGCCAGCAGTTTATGGCGGGAGGTGGGCGGGGAGCTGTTTTTT	CASSLWREVGGELFF
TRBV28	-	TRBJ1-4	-	TGTGCCAGCAGTTTCGACACGGCTGGGGAAAAACTGTTTTTT	CASSFDTAGEKLFF
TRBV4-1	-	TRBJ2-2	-	TGCGCCAGCAGCCAAGAGGGGGGTCTCACCGGGGAGCTGTTTTTT	CASSQEGGLTGELFF
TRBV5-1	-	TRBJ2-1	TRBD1	TGCGCCAGCAGCCCCGACAGGGACAGCGAGCAGTTCTTC	CASSPDRDSEQFF
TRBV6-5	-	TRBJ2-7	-	TGTGCCAGCAGTTACTCGAGTGGGGCAGACCTGTACGAGCAGTACTTC	CASSYSSGADLYEQYF
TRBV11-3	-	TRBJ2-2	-	TGTGCCAGCAGAGGCGGGACGAACACCGGGGAGCTGTTTTTT	CASRGGTNTGELFF
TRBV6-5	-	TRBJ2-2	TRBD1	TGTGCCAGCAGTTATTACGACAGGGGGAACACCGGGGAGCTGTTTTTT	CASSYYDRGNTGELFF
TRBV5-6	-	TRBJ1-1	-	TGTGCCAGCAGTCGGTTCAGGGATATAATGGGCGCTTTCTTT	CASSRFRDIMGAFF
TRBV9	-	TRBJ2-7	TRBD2	TGTGCCAGCAGCGTAGGGCTAGCGGGAGACGAAGAGCAGTACTTC	CASSVGLAGDEEQYF
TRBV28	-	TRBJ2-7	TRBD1	TGTGCCAGCAGACCCCCGGACAGGATCATTGGGTCCTACGAGCAGTACTTC	CASRPPDRIIGSYEQYF
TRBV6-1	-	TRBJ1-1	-	TGTGCCAGCATTGTGACAGTGAACACTGAAGCTTTCTTT	CASIVTVNTEAFF
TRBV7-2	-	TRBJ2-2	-	TGTGCCAGCAGCCACCCTGCATGGGGACTTAACACCGGGGAGCTGTTTTTT	CASSHPAWGLNTGELFF
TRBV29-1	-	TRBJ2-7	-	TGCAGCGTTTACGACTCATCGGTAAGCTCCTACGAGCAGTACTTC	CSVYDSSVSSYEQYF
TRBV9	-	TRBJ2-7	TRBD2	TGTGCCAGCTCGCCCGGGACTAGCGGGAGTTACGAGCAGTACTTC	CASSPGTSGSYEQYF
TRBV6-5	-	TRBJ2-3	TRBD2	TGTGCCAGCAGTTACCGGTCGGCGGGAGAGACAGATACGCAGTATTTT	CASSYRSAGETDTQYF
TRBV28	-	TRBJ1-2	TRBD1	TGTGCCAGTGACAGGGTTGGCTATGGCTACACCTTC	CASDRVGYGYTF
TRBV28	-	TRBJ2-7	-	TGTGCCAGCAGGGTCCGCCCCCCCGTCTACGAGCAGTACTTC	CASRVRPPVYEQYF
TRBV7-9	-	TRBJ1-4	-	TGTGCCAGCAGCTTAGTAGGACAGCCTAATGAAAAACTGTTTTTT	CASSLVGQPNEKLFF
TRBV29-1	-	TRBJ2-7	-	TGCAGCGTTGAAGATCAGGGGTACGAGCAGTACTTC	CSVEDQGYEQYF
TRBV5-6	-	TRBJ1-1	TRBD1	TGTGCCAGCAGCTTGTGGGGACAGAGATACACTGAAGCTTTCTTT	CASSLWGQRYTEAFF
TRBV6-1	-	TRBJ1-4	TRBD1	TGTGCCAGCAACCTATACGGGACAGAGAATGAAAAACTGTTTTTT	CASNLYGTENEKLFF